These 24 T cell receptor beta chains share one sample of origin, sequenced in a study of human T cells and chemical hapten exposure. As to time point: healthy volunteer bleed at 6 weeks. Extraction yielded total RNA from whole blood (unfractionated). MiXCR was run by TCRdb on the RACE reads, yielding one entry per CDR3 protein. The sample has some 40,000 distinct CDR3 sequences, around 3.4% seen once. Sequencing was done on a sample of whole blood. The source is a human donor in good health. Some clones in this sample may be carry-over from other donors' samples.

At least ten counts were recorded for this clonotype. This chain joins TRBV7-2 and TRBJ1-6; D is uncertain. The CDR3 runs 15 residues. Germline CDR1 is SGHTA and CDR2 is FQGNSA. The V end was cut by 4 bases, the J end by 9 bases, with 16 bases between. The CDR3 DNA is TGTGCCAGCAGCTCCGTTTTACCGGGGAGTTCACCCCTCCACTTT. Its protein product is CASSSVLPGSSPLHF.

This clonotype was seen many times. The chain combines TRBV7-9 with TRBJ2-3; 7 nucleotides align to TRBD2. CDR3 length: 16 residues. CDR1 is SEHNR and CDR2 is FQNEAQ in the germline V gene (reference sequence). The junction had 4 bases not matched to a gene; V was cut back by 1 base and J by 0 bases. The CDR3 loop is CASSLGAGLSTDTQYF. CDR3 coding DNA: TGTGCCAGCAGCTTAGGAGCGGGGCTAAGCACAGATACGCAGTATTTT. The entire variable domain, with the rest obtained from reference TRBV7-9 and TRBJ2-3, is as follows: DTGVSQNPRHKITKRGQNVTFRCDPISEHNRLYWYRQTLGQGPEFLTYFQNEAQLEKSRLLSDRFSAERPKGSFSTLEIQRTEQGDSAMYLCASSLGAGLSTDTQYFGPGTRLTVL.

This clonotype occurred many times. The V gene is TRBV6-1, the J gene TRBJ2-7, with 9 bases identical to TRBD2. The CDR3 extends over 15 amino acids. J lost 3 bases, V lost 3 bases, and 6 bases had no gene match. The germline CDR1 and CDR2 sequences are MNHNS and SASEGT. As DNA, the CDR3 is TGTGCCAGCAGTGACGAACTAGCGGGTTACTACGAGCAGTACTTC. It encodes CASSDELAGYYEQYF.

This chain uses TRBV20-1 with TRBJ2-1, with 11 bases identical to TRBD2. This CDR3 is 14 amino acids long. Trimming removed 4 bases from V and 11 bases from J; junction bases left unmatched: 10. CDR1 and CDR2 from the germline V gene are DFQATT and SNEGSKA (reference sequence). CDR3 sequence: CSATQGLAVTKQFF. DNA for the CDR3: TGCAGTGCTACTCAGGGACTAGCGGTAACTAAGCAGTTCTTC.

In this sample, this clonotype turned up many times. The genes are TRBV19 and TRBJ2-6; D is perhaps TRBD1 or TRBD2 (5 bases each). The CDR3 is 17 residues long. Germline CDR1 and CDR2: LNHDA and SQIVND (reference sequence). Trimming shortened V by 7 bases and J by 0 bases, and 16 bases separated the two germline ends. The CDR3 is CASTPGRGFSGANVLTF. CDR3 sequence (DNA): TGTGCCAGTACACCGGGACGGGGATTCTCTGGGGCCAACGTCCTGACTTTC.

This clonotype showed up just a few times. The CDR3 nucleotides are TGTGCCAGCAGTTTACAAACGGGGTCCTACGAGCAGTACTTC. Translated, it gives CASSLQTGSYEQYF. This chain links TRBV12-3 or TRBV12-4 with TRBJ2-7, with a possible D match to TRBD2 (5 bases). The V gene lost 2 bases and the J gene lost 1 base, with 9 bases spanning the gap. The CDR3 contains 14 residues.

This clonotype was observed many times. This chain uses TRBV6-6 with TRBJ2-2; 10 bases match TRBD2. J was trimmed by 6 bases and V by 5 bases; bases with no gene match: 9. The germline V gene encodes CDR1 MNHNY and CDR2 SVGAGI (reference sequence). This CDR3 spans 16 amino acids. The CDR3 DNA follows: TGTGCCAGCAGTGTACCTAGCGGGAGTTACGCCGGGGAGCTGTTTTTT. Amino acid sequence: CASSVPSGSYAGELFF.

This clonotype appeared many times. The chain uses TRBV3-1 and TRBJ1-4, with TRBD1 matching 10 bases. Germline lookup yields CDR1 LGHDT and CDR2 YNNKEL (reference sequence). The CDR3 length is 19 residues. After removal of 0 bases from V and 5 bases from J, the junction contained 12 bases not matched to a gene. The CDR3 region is CASSQDLLGQGIGNEKLFF. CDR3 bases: TGTGCCAGCAGCCAAGATCTATTGGGACAGGGGATTGGGAATGAAAAACTGTTTTTT.

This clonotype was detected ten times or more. In DNA, the CDR3 is TGCAGCGTTGAACTTGTGAACACCGGGGAGCTGTTTTTT. Its protein product is CSVELVNTGELFF. The V and J genes are TRBV29-1 and TRBJ2-2; D unresolved. Germline V lookup: CDR1 SQVTM, CDR2 ANQGSEA. Trimming removed 2 bases at V and 1 base at J, with 5 bases between. The CDR3 spans 13 residues.

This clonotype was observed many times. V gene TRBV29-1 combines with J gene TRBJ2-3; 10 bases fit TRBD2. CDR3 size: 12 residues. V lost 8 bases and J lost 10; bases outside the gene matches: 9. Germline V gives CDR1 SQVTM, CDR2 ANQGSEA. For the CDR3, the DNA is TGCAGCCTCTCTAGCGGGAGTGGGGCGCAGTATTTT. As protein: CSLSSGSGAQYF.

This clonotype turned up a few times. CDR3: CASSAVGQAEAFF. The CDR3 region has the DNA TGTGCCAGCAGCGCTGTTGGACAGGCTGAAGCTTTCTTT. This chain links TRBV9 with TRBJ1-1; 7 bases are a match to TRBD1. Germline values: CDR1 SGDLS, CDR2 YYNGEE. Trimming at V came to 3 bases and at J to 6 bases, leaving 5 bases not matched to a gene. CDR3 length equals 13 residues.

The CDR3, as DNA: TGCAGTGCTTACGCTTCCCTGGGGAAAAACATTCAGTACTTC. Encoded protein: CSAYASLGKNIQYF. V is TRBV20-1 and J is TRBJ2-4; unclear D gene. The V and J ends lost 5 bases and 4 bases respectively, with 15 bases between them. The CDR3 loop spans 14 amino acids. CDR1 and CDR2 (germline): DFQATT, SNEGSKA (reference sequence).

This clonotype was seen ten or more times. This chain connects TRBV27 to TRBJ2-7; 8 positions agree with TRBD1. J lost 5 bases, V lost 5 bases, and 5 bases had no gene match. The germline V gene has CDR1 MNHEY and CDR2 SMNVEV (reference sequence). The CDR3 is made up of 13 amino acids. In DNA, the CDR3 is TGTGCCAGCAGTGCGCAACAGGGGGACGAGCAGTACTTC. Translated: CASSAQQGDEQYF.

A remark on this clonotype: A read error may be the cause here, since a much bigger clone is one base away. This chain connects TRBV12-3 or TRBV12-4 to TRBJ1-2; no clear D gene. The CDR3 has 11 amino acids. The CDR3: CASSSDYGYIF. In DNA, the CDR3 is TGTGCCAGCAGCTCTGACTATGGCTACATCTTC.

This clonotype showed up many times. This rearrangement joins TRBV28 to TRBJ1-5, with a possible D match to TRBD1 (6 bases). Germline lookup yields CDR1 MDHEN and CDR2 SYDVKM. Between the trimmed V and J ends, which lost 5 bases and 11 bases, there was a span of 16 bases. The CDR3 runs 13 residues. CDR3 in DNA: TGTGCCAGCAGTGTGGACGGGACAAGGTCCCAGCATTTT. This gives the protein CASSVDGTRSQHF.

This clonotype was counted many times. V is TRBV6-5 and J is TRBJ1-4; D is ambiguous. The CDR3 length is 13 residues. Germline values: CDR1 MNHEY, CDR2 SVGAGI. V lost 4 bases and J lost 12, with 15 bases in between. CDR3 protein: CASSSGIRGELFF. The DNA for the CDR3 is TGTGCCAGCAGTTCCGGGATTCGTGGGGAACTGTTTTTT.

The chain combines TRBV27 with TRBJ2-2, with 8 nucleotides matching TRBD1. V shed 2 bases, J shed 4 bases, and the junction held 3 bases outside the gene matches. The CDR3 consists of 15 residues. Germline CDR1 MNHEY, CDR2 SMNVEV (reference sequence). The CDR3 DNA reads TGTGCCAGCAGTTTAAAGCAGGGGGCCACCGGGGAGCTGTTTTTT. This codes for CASSLKQGATGELFF.

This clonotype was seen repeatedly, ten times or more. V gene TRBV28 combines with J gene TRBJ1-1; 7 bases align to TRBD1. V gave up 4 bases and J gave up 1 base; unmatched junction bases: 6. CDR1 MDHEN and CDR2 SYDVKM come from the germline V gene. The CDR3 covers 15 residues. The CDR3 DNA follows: TGTGCCAGCAGTTCCCTGGGACAGCAGAACACTGAAGCTTTCTTT. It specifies CASSSLGQQNTEAFF. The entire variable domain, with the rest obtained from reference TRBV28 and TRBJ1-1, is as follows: DVKVTQSSRYLVKRTGEKVFLECVQDMDHENMFWYRQDPGLGLRLIYFSYDVKMKEKGDIPEGYSVSREKKERFSLILESASTNQTSMYLCASSSLGQQNTEAFFGQGTRLTVV.

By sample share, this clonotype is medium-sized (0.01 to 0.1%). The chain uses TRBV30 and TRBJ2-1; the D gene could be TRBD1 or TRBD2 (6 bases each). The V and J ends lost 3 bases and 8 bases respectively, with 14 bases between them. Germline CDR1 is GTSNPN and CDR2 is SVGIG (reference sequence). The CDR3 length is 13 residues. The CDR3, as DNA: TGTGCCTGGAGAGATGGGGGGCGAGATGAGCAGTTCTTC. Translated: CAWRDGGRDEQFF.

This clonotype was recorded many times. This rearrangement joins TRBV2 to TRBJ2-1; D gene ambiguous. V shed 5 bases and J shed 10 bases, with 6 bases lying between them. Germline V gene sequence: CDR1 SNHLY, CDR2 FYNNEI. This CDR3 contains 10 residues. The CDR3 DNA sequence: TGTGCCAGCAGTCTTCGGGAGCAGTTCTTC. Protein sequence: CASSLREQFF.

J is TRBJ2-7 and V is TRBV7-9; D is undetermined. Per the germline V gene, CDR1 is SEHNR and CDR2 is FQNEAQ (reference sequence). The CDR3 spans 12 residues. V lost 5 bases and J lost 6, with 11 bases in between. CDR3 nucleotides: TGTGCCAGCAGCGAGGAGCTAGGCGAGCAGTACTTC. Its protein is CASSEELGEQYF.

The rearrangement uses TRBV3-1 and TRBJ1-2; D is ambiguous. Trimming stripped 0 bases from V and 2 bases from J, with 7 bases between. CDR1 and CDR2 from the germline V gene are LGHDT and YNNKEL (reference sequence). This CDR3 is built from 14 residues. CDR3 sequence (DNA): TGTGCCAGCAGCCAAGAACAGTTAAACTATGGCTACACCTTC. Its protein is CASSQEQLNYGYTF.

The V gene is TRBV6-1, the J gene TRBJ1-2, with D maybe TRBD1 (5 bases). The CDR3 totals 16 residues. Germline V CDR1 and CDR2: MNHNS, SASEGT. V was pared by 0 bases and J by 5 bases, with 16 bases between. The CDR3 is CASSEAHQGTIYGYTF. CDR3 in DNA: TGTGCCAGCAGTGAAGCGCATCAGGGCACCATTTATGGCTACACCTTC.

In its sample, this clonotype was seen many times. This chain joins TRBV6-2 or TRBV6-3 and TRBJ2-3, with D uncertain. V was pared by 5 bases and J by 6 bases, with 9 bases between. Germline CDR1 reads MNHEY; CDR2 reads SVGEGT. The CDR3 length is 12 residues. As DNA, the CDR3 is TGTGCCAGCAGTACCCTCGTGGATACGCAGTATTTT. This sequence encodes CASSTLVDTQYF.